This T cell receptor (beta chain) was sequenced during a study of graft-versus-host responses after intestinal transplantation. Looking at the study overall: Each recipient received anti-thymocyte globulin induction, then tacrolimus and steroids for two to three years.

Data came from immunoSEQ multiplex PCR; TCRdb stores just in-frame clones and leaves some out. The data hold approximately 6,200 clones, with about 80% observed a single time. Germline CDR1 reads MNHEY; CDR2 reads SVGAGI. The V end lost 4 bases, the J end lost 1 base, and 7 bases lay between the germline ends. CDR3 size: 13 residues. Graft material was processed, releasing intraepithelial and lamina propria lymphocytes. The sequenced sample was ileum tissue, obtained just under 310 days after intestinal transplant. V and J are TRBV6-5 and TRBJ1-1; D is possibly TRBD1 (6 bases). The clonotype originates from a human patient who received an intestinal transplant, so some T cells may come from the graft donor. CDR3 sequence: CASSLGQNTEAFF. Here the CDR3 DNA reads TGTGCCAGCAGTTTGGGACAGAACACTGAAGCTTTCTTT.